Below, 22 T cell receptor beta chains from the same sample are listed, as sequenced in a study of control samples from healthy donors and cancer patients. Profiling relied on immunoSEQ multiplex PCR, and the TCRdb table lists in-frame clones only, not all of them. The table has over 110,000 clones, roughly nine tenths seen once; the top ten hold around 8.2%. The source material was blood. The receptors originated from a woman in her 30s in good health.

In the case of this clone: An end of the junction does not agree with germline; a read error may underlie this. The chain employs TRBV11-2 and TRBJ2-5; 7 nucleotides agree with TRBD2. The CDR3 is made up of 13 amino acids. The germline CDR1 and CDR2 sequences are SGHAT and FQNNGV. The DNA of the CDR3 is TGTGCCAGCAGTTTAGGGACTAAAGAGACCCAGTACTTC. It translates to CASSLGTKETQYF.

The J gene is TRBJ1-2, the V gene TRBV7-8; D is uncertain. The CDR3 is 13 amino acids. V shed 5 bases and J shed 7 bases, with 14 bases lying between them. Germline CDR1 and CDR2: SGHVS and FQNEAQ. CDR3 DNA: TGTGCCAGCAGCCCGTGGAGGGCGGCTGGCTACACCTTC. Translation gives CASSPWRAAGYTF.

This chain links TRBV5-1 with TRBJ1-1, with 7 bases fitting TRBD1. CDR3 length: 15 residues. CDR1 SGHRS and CDR2 YFSETQ come from the germline V gene. V lost 2 bases and J lost 1; bases outside the gene matches: 5. The CDR3 DNA follows: TGCGCCAGCAGCTTTTGGACAGGTGAGAACACTGAAGCTTTCTTT. Protein sequence: CASSFWTGENTEAFF.

A single count supports this clone. The rearrangement uses TRBV18 and TRBJ2-5; TRBD2 matches at 15 bases. V dropped 3 bases and J dropped 6; count of bases not matched to a gene: 11. This CDR3 has 18 residues. CDR1 is KGHSH and CDR2 is LQKENI in the germline V gene. CDR3 DNA sequence: TGTGCCAGCTCACCGCCGGGACTAGCGGGAGGTAGAGGAAAGACCCAGTACTTC. Translation gives CASSPPGLAGGRGKTQYF.

This clone showed up just a few times. The chain is built from TRBV3-1 (or the pseudogene TRBV3-2) and TRBJ1-2, with D possibly being TRBD1 (6 bases). V lost 1 base and J lost 3, with 12 bases in between. Germline CDR1 LGHDT, CDR2 YNNKEL (reference sequence). This CDR3 has 15 amino acids. DNA for the CDR3: TGTGCCAGCAGCCAAGTTCGAAGGGGGGACTATGGCTACACCTTC. Protein: CASSQVRRGDYGYTF.

Many counts were recorded for this clone. The J gene is TRBJ2-7, the V gene TRBV25-1, with 14 positions matching TRBD2. Germline assignment: CDR1 MGHDK and CDR2 SYGVNS. The V segment lost 8 bases and the J segment 7 bases; nucleotides outside the gene matches: 4. The CDR3 covers 13 residues. The CDR3 reads CASGTSGRFEQYF. The CDR3 DNA follows: TGTGCCAGCGGGACTAGCGGGAGATTTGAGCAGTACTTC.

V and J are TRBV7-2 and TRBJ2-7, with D unclear. In germline, CDR1 is SGHTA, CDR2 FQGNSA. The CDR3 length is 15 residues. Trimming cost V 4 bases and J 0 bases, with 13 bases left between them. The CDR3 bases are TGTGCCAGCAGCTCAAAACCGGACGGCTCCTACGAGCAGTACTTC. It specifies CASSSKPDGSYEQYF.

This clone was seen once. V gene TRBV11-2 combines with J gene TRBJ1-5, with D uncertain. The V end lost 5 bases, the J end lost 1 base, and 12 bases lay between the germline ends. Germline V CDR1 and CDR2: SGHAT, FQNNGV. The CDR3 consists of 15 residues. CDR3 residues: CASSPMGGSNQPQHF. In DNA form, the CDR3 reads TGTGCCAGCAGCCCCATGGGCGGAAGCAATCAGCCCCAGCATTTT.

The CDR3 protein is CASSRGPDQPQHF. For the CDR3, the DNA is TGTGCCAGCAGTAGGGGGCCCGATCAGCCCCAGCATTTT. The genes are TRBV6-5 and TRBJ1-5; 7 nucleotides line up with TRBD1. V shed 5 bases and J 5 bases; nucleotides not matched to a gene: 3. CDR3 length equals 13 residues. Germline V gene sequence: CDR1 MNHEY, CDR2 SVGAGI.

The chain has TRBV11-3 and TRBJ2-7, with a tentative D call TRBD2 (6 bases). Trimming shortened V by 1 base and J by 7 bases, and 11 bases separated the two germline ends. Germline lookup yields CDR1 SGHNT and CDR2 YENEEA. The CDR3 contains 13 residues. Here the CDR3 DNA reads TGTGCCAGCAGCTTAGGGGGGGAAGGGGAGCAGTACTTC. It codes for CASSLGGEGEQYF. The entire variable domain, with the rest obtained from reference TRBV11-3 and TRBJ2-7, is as follows: EAGVVQSPRYKIIEKKQPVAFWCNPISGHNTLYWYLQNLGQGPELLIRYENEEAVDDSQLPKDRFSAERLKGVDSTLKIQPAELGDSAVYLCASSLGGEGEQYFGPGTRLTVT.

The rearrangement joins TRBV7-2 to TRBJ1-3; D remains ambiguous. The CDR3 covers 14 residues. Germline assignment: CDR1 SGHTA and CDR2 FQGNSA. V dropped 6 bases and J dropped 3 bases, with 12 bases sitting between them. CDR3 sequence: CASRPGGFGNTIYF. The CDR3 coding sequence is TGTGCCAGCAGACCCGGAGGGTTTGGAAACACCATATATTTT.

This clone was recorded a few times. The chain has TRBV6-7 and TRBJ1-5; TRBD1 might be the D (6 bases). TRBV6-7 is classed as an ORF, of uncertain function. The CDR3 length is 15 residues. V lost 7 bases, J lost 2 bases, and 15 bases lay in between. The CDR3 sequence is CASTHPQGGNQPQHF. In nucleotides, the CDR3 is TGTGCCAGCACCCACCCACAGGGAGGCAATCAGCCCCAGCATTTT.

This CDR3 reads CAWSVIKISNQPQHF. The CDR3 DNA sequence: TGTGCCTGGAGTGTAATCAAGATTAGCAATCAGCCCCAGCATTTT. The chain employs TRBV30 and TRBJ1-5; D gene uncertain. The CDR3 sequence is 15 residues long. CDR1 and CDR2 from the germline V gene are GTSNPN and SVGIG (reference sequence). Trimming pared 0 bases from V and 0 bases from J, leaving 9 bases between.

The chain is built from TRBV27 and TRBJ1-5; no definite D call. The CDR3 is 14 amino acids. The ends were cut back, 6 bases at V and 3 bases at J, with 12 bases in the middle. The germline CDR1 and CDR2 sequences are MNHEY and SMNVEV (reference sequence). The CDR3 DNA sequence: TGTGCCAGCAGCCCCGCCGGGAACAATCAGCCCCAGCATTTT. It translates to CASSPAGNNQPQHF.

The genes are TRBV19 and TRBJ1-1, with 8 bases matching TRBD1. The junction had 2 bases not matched to a gene; V was cut back by 4 bases and J by 1 base. The CDR3 extends over 14 amino acids. Looked up from germline, CDR1 is LNHDA and CDR2 is SQIVND (reference sequence). The CDR3 DNA follows: TGTGCCAGTAGTAGGACAGGGACGAACACTGAAGCTTTCTTT. This gives the protein CASSRTGTNTEAFF.

The J gene is TRBJ2-1, the V gene TRBV4-2; 9 positions match TRBD2. V dropped 1 base and J dropped 7; count of bases not matched to a gene: 11. The CDR3 contains 17 residues. CDR1 and CDR2 from the germline V gene are LGHNA and YNFKEQ. The CDR3 loop is CASSQGLLAGLGNEQFF. The CDR3 DNA reads as TGTGCCAGCAGCCAAGGGCTGCTAGCGGGGTTGGGTAATGAGCAGTTCTTC.

The rearrangement links TRBV5-5 to TRBJ2-3; 13 bases align to TRBD2. The CDR3 loop spans 19 amino acids. Trimming removed 4 bases from V and 2 bases from J; junction bases left unmatched: 13. The germline gives CDR1 SGHKS, CDR2 YYEKEE (reference sequence). CDR3 sequence reads: CASSTGTSGTLGPTDTQYF. CDR3 bases: TGTGCCAGCAGCACCGGGACTAGCGGGACGCTGGGCCCCACAGATACGCAGTATTTT.

J is TRBJ2-2 and V is TRBV10-3; 11 bases align to TRBD2. CDR1 ENHRY and CDR2 SYGVKD come from the germline V gene. The V gene end was trimmed by 2 bases and the J gene end by 6 bases; junction bases not matched to a gene: 8. CDR3 length: 17 amino acids. CDR3 residues: CAISESSGRAPPGELFF. Written as DNA, the CDR3 is TGTGCCATCAGTGAGAGTAGCGGGAGGGCCCCCCCCGGGGAGCTGTTTTTT.

With respect to this clone: Other DNA sequences in this sample translate to the same CDR3. The V and J genes are TRBV19 and TRBJ2-3; perhaps TRBD2 as D (6 bases). The germline CDR1 and CDR2 sequences are LNHDA and SQIVND (reference sequence). Trimming left V 3 bases short and J 0 bases short, with 10 bases between. The CDR3 contains 15 residues. CDR3 residues: CASSMGAGSTDTQYF. DNA of the CDR3: TGTGCCAGTAGTATGGGAGCGGGTAGCACAGATACGCAGTATTTT. The full variable domain, with the rest looked up from reference TRBV19 and TRBJ2-3, is DGGITQSPKYLFRKEGQNVTLSCEQNLNHDAMYWYRQDPGQGLRLIYYSQIVNDFQKGDIAEGYSVSREKKESFPLTVTSAQKNPTAFYLCASSMGAGSTDTQYFGPGTRLTVL.

The chain has TRBV10-3 and TRBJ2-7; D perhaps matches TRBD2 (7 bases). V lost 4 bases, J lost 5 bases, and 15 bases lay in between. The CDR3 is 14 residues long. CDR1 and CDR2 (germline): ENHRY, SYGVKD. The chain's CDR3 is CAISGSGGVNEQYF. The DNA of the CDR3 is TGTGCCATCAGTGGGTCGGGGGGCGTCAACGAGCAGTACTTC.

The chain recombines TRBV14 with TRBJ1-2; 8 bases map to TRBD1. The CDR3 is made up of 15 amino acids. Looked up from germline, CDR1 is SGHDN and CDR2 is FVKESK. V lost 4 bases and J lost 8; bases outside the gene matches: 12. The CDR3 DNA is TGTGCCAGCAGCCCGGGGACAGGTTTTACCGGGGGCTACACCTTC. It yields the protein CASSPGTGFTGGYTF.

The rearrangement uses TRBV7-2 and TRBJ1-4, with 8 bases identical to TRBD1. Germline V gene data show CDR1 as SGHTA and CDR2 as FQGNSA. The CDR3 sequence is 14 residues long. Trimming removed 4 bases from V and 8 bases from J; junction bases left unmatched: 6. CDR3 protein: CASSSGQGWEKLFF. In nucleotides, the CDR3 is TGTGCCAGCAGCTCAGGACAGGGTTGGGAAAAACTGTTTTTT.